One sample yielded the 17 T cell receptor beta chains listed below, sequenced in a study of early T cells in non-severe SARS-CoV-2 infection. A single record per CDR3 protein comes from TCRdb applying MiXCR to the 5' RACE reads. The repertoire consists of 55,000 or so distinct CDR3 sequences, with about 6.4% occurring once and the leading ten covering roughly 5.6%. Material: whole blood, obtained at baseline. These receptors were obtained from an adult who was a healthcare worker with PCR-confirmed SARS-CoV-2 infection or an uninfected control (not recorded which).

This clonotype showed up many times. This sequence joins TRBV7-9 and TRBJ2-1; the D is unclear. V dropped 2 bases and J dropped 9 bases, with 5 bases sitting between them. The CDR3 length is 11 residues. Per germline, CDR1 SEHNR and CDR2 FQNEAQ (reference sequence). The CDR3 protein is CASSLPAEQFF. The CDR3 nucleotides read TGTGCCAGCAGCTTACCCGCTGAGCAGTTCTTC.

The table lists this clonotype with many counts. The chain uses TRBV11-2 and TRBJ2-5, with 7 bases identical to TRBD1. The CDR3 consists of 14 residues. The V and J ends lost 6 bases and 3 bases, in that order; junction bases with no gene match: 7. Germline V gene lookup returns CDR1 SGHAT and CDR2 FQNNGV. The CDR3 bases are TGTGCCAGCAGGCGCCTACAGGGGAAAGAGACCCAGTACTTC. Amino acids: CASRRLQGKETQYF.

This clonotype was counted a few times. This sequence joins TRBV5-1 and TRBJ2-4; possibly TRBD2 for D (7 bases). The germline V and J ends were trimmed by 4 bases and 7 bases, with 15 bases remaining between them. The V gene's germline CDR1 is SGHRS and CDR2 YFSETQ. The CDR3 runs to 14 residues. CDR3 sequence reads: CASSPDGGRNIQYF. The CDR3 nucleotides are TGCGCCAGCAGCCCGGACGGGGGGCGGAACATTCAGTACTTC.

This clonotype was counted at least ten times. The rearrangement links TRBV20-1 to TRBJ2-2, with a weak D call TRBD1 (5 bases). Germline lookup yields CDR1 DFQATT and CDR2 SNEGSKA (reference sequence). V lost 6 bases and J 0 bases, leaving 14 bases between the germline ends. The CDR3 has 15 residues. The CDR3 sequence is CSAGPTAPNTGELFF. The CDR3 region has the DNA TGCAGTGCCGGACCGACAGCCCCGAACACCGGGGAGCTGTTTTTT.

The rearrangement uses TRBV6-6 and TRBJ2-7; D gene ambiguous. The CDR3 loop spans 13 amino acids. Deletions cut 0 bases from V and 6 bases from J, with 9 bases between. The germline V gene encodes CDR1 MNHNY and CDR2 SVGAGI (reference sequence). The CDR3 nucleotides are TGTGCCAGCAGTTACTCGTCCCAGTTCGAGCAGTACTTC. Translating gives CASSYSSQFEQYF.

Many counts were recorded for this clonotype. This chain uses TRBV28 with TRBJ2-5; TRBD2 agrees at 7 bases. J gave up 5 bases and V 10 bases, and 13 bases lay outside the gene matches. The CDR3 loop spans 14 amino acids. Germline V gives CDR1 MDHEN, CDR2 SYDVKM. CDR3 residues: CANLPRGVCETQYF. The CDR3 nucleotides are TGTGCCAACCTCCCCCGGGGGGTTTGTGAGACCCAGTACTTC.

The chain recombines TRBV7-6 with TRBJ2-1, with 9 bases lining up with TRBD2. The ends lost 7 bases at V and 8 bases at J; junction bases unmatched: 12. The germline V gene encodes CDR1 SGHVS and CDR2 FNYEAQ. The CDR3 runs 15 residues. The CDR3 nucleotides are TGTGCCAGCACTTACCTAGCGGGGACCTCAGATGAGCAGTTCTTC. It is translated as CASTYLAGTSDEQFF.

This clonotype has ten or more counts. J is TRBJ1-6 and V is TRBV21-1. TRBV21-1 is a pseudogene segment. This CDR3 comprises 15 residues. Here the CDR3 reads CASSKASRRNSPLHF. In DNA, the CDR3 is TGTGCCAGCAGCAAAGCGTCACGGAGGAATTCACCCCTCCACTTT.

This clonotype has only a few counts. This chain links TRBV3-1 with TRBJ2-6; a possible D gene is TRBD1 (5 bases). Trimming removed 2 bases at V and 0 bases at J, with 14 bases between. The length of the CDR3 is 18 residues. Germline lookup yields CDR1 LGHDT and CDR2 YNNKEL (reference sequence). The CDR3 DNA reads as TGTGCCAGCAGCCAACAGGGTTTCCTCTTCTCTGGGGCCAACGTCCTGACTTTC. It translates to CASSQQGFLFSGANVLTF.

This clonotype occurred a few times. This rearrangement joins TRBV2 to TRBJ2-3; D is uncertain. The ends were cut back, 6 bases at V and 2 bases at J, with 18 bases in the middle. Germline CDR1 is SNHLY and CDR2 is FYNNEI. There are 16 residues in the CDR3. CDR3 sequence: CASSLLVAGYTDTQYF. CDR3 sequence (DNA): TGTGCCAGCAGCCTATTGGTGGCAGGATACACAGATACGCAGTATTTT. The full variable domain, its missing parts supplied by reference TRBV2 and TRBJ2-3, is EPEVTQTPSHQVTQMGQEVILRCVPISNHLYFYWYRQILGQKVEFLVSFYNNEISEKSEIFDDQFSVERPDGSNFTLKIRSTKLEDSAMYFCASSLLVAGYTDTQYFGPGTRLTVL.

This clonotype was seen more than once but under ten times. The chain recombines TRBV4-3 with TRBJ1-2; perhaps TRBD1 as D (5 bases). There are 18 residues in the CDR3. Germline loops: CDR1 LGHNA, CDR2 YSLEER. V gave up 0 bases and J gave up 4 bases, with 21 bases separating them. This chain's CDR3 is CASSQDLGFPGGTYGYTF. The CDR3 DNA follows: TGCGCCAGCAGCCAAGATTTAGGATTCCCAGGCGGGACCTATGGCTACACCTTC.

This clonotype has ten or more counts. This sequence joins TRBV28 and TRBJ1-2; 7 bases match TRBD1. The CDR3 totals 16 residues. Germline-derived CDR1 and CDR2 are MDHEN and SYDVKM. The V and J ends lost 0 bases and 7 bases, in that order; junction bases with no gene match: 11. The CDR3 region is CASSLWKAGGYSGYTF. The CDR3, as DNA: TGTGCCAGCAGTTTATGGAAGGCAGGGGGATATTCTGGCTACACCTTC.

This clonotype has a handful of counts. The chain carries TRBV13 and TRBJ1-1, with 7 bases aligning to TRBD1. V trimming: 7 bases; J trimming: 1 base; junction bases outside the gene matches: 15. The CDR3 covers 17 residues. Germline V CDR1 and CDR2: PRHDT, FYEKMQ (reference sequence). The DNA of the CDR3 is TGTGCCAGCAATGCACCTAAACTGACAGGGCGGAACACTGAAGCTTTCTTT. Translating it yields CASNAPKLTGRNTEAFF.

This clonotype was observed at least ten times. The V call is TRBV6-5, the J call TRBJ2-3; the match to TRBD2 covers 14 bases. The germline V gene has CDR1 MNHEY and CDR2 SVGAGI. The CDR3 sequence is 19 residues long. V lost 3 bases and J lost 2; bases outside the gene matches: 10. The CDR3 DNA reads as TGTGCCAGCAGTTATCTGGGACTAGCGGGGGCGAAGGACACAGATACGCAGTATTTT. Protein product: CASSYLGLAGAKDTDTQYF.

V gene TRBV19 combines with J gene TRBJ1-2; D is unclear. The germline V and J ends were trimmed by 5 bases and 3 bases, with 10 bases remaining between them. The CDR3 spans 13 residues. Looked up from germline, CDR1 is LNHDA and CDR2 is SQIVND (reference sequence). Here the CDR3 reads CASSFEGHYGYTF. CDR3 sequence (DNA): TGTGCCAGTAGTTTTGAAGGGCACTATGGCTACACCTTC. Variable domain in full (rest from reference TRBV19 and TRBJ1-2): DGGITQSPKYLFRKEGQNVTLSCEQNLNHDAMYWYRQDPGQGLRLIYYSQIVNDFQKGDIAEGYSVSREKKESFPLTVTSAQKNPTAFYLCASSFEGHYGYTFGSGTRLTVV.

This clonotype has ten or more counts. Written as DNA, the CDR3 is TGCGCCAGCAGCCAAGATCCCCCCGGGACTAGCGGGGGGGCGGCAGCTACGCAGTATTTT. This gives the protein CASSQDPPGTSGGAAATQYF. The rearrangement joins TRBV4-3 to TRBJ2-3, with 16 positions matching TRBD2. The V gene's germline CDR1 is LGHNA and CDR2 YSLEER. V lost 0 bases to trimming and J lost 8 bases; unmatched junction nucleotides: 14. There are 20 residues in the CDR3.

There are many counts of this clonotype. CDR3 nucleotides: TGTGCCAGCAGTTTATTGGGCAGACAAGAGACCCAGTACTTC. Translated: CASSLLGRQETQYF. The V and J genes are TRBV28 and TRBJ2-5; D gene uncertain. From germline, CDR1 is MDHEN and CDR2 SYDVKM. Deletions cut 1 base from V and 2 bases from J, with 8 bases between. CDR3 length: 14 amino acids.